This TCR beta chain was sequenced in a study of T cell repertoires in cytomegalovirus infection. Study-level background: Recently identified HLA-C-restricted CMV epitopes and well-studied HLA-B-restricted CMV epitopes were used by the study. Public TCR beta signature analysis indicated the presence of both CMV infection and matching HLA type.

Comments on this clonotype: Its antigen remains unidentified.

TCRdb independently ran MiXCR on the reads; one entry per CDR3 protein. The sample contains 900,000 to 950,000 distinct CDR3 sequences, less than 40% of which appear only once. This CDR3 is built from 15 residues. Germline CDR1 reads MNHEY; CDR2 reads SVGAGI. The J segment lost 3 bases and the V segment lost 2 bases, leaving 3 bases of the junction unmatched. This receptor was obtained from a human donor in good health (CMV status not recorded). Some clones in this sample may be carry-over from other donors' samples. Material: cultured CD8+ T cells from PBMCs, obtained from culture after CMV antigen stimulation. The chain uses TRBV6-5 and TRBJ2-5; 10 bases are a match to TRBD2. CDR3 nucleotides: TGTGCCAGCAGTTACGAAGCGGGGGGGGAAGAGACCCAGTACTTC. Residues: CASSYEAGGEETQYF.